These 14 T cell receptor beta chains were all obtained from the same sample, sequenced in a study of T cell repertoires in cytomegalovirus infection. Each CDR3 protein is one row after TCRdb ran MiXCR on the reads. The profile shows around 630,000 distinct CDR3 sequences, less than 25% of them singletons. The specimen was CD8+ T cells from PBMCs. All receptors come from a human donor in good health (CMV status not recorded). Some clones in this sample may be carry-over from other donors' samples.

Concerning this clonotype itself: The junction and the germline gene differ at one end; a read error may be behind it. This chain links TRBV20-1 with TRBJ2-1; D is possibly TRBD2 (6 bases). The CDR3 is made up of 16 amino acids. Germline assignment: CDR1 DFQATT and CDR2 SNEGSKA (reference sequence). For the CDR3, the DNA is TGCGGTGCTAAAGAAGGAGGGAGAGGCTCCTACAATGAGCAGTTCTTC. Protein product: CGAKEGGRGSYNEQFF.

V gene TRBV12-3 or TRBV12-4 combines with J gene TRBJ2-5; D tentatively reads TRBD1 or TRBD2 (5 bases each). Between the trimmed V and J ends, which lost 0 bases and 5 bases, there was a span of 10 bases. This CDR3 is 14 amino acids long. The CDR3 here is CASSLAGTWETQYF. CDR3 coding DNA: TGTGCCAGCAGTTTAGCGGGGACGTGGGAGACCCAGTACTTC.

Details on this clonotype: An end of the junction does not agree with germline; a read error may underlie this. The chain couples TRBV28 to TRBJ2-1; D not resolved. The CDR3 contains 10 residues. The germline CDR1 and CDR2 sequences are MDHEN and SYDVKM. CDR3 loop: CANSLGEQFF. The CDR3, as DNA: TGTGCCAACAGTTTAGGAGAGCAGTTCTTC.

The chain is built from TRBV7-2 and TRBJ2-7; a possible D gene is TRBD1 (5 bases). The V end was cut by 0 bases, the J end by 3 bases, with 9 bases between. This CDR3 has 14 residues. Per germline, CDR1 SGHTA and CDR2 FQGNSA. As DNA, the CDR3 is TGTGCCAGCAGCTTAGCGGTAGGGGACTACGAGCAGTACGTC. This gives the protein CASSLAVGDYEQYV.

Concerning this clonotype: This sequence may be a read error, since a much larger clone differs from it by one base. The J gene is TRBJ2-7, the V gene TRBV29-1; D gene uncertain. The germline V gene encodes CDR1 SQVTM and CDR2 ANQGSEA. Trimming removed 4 bases from V and 3 bases from J, with 10 bases in between. The CDR3 covers 12 residues. CDR3 amino acids: CSVVGRNYEQYF. The CDR3 DNA reads TGCAGCGTTGTAGGGCGAAACTACGAGCAGTACTTC.

The chain recombines TRBV20-1 with TRBJ2-7; D ambiguous. CDR1 and CDR2 (germline): DFQATT, SNEGSKA (reference sequence). This CDR3 comprises 14 residues. The CDR3 nucleotides read TGCAGAGCCGGTGGGCCAGGTTCGCGGTACGAGCAGTACGTC. It codes for CRAGGPGSRYEQYV.

The chain is built from TRBV7-2 and TRBJ1-5; D remains ambiguous. Trimming took off 1 base at V and 4 bases at J, with 8 bases between the two ends. The V gene's germline CDR1 is SGHTA and CDR2 FQGNSA. The CDR3 loop spans 14 amino acids. DNA of the CDR3: TGTGCCAGCAGCTTAGACGTAGGGAATCAGCCCCAGCATTTT. Protein: CASSLDVGNQPQHF.

Comments on this clonotype: A much larger clone lies a single base off, so this may be a read error. The gene calls are TRBV6-5 and TRBJ1-1, with D unresolved. CDR3 length equals 16 residues. Between the trimmed V and J ends, which lost 8 bases and 3 bases, there was a span of 22 bases. Germline CDR1 is MNHEY and CDR2 is SVGAGI. Here the CDR3 DNA reads TGTGCCAGCCGCGCCGAGACTCAAGATCCCCACACTGAAGCTTTCTTT. Protein sequence: CASRAETQDPHTEAFF.

The chain combines TRBV10-3 with TRBJ1-2; 7 bases map to TRBD1. The V segment lost 0 bases and the J segment 3 bases; nucleotides outside the gene matches: 4. Germline assignment: CDR1 ENHRY and CDR2 SYGVKD. CDR3 length: 15 amino acids. The CDR3 here is CAISESWQGDYGYTF. The CDR3 DNA is TGTGCCATCAGTGAGTCGTGGCAGGGGGACTATGGCTACACCTTC.

The chain has TRBV28 and TRBJ1-4, with a tentative D call TRBD1 (6 bases). Germline CDR1 and CDR2: MDHEN and SYDVKM. The CDR3 covers 14 residues. Trimming stripped 1 base from V and 8 bases from J, with 11 bases between. The CDR3 coding sequence is TGTGCCAGCAGTTTATCAGGGGAGCGAGAAAAACTGTTTTTT. It encodes CASSLSGEREKLFF.

Ten or more counts support this clonotype. This sequence joins TRBV12-5 and TRBJ2-5; tentatively, D is TRBD1 (6 bases). The CDR3 has 16 amino acids. Looked up from germline, CDR1 is LGHNT and CDR2 is FRNRAP. V gave up 4 bases and J gave up 3 bases, with 18 bases separating them. The CDR3 loop is CASGSQLGGSEETQYF. CDR3 bases: TGTGCTAGTGGTTCCCAGCTAGGGGGATCGGAAGAGACCCAGTACTTC.

This clonotype showed up many times. The chain couples TRBV7-2 to TRBJ2-3, with 12 bases aligning to TRBD1. The CDR3 has 16 amino acids. Germline values: CDR1 SGHTA, CDR2 FQGNSA. The ends lost 3 bases at V and 5 bases at J; junction bases unmatched: 6. The CDR3 sequence is CASSFNRDRGQDTQYF. CDR3 DNA: TGTGCCAGCAGCTTTAACCGGGACAGGGGGCAAGATACGCAGTATTTT.

The CDR3 reads CASSAGTAGINEKLFF. The CDR3, as DNA: TGTGCCAGCAGTGCGGGGACTGCCGGGATTAATGAAAAACTGTTTTTT. This chain joins TRBV6-1 and TRBJ1-4, with a possible D match to TRBD1 (5 bases). The CDR3 has 16 amino acids. From germline, CDR1 is MNHNS and CDR2 SASEGT. Trimming stripped 4 bases from V and 4 bases from J, with 16 bases between.

About this clonotype: Given a much more abundant clone one base away, this may be a read error. The rearrangement uses TRBV7-6 and TRBJ2-2; TRBD2 matches at 11 bases. Germline CDR1 and CDR2: SGHVS and FNYEAQ. The CDR3 loop spans 16 amino acids. The CDR3 DNA follows: TGTACCAGCAGCTTACTAGCGGGGGCTCTTTTCGGGGAGCTGTTTTTT. Protein: CTSSLLAGALFGELFF.